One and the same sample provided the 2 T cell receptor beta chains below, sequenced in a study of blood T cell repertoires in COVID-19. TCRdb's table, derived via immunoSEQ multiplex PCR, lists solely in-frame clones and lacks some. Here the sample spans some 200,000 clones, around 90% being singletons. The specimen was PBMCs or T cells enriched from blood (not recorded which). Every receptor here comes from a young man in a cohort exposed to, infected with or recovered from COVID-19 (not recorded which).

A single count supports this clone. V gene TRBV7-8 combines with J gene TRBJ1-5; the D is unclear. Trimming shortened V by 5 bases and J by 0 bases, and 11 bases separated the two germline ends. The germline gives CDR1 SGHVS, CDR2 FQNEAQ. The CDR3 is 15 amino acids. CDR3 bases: TGTGCCAGCAGCACCCAACAGCTTAGCAATCAGCCCCAGCATTTT. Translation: CASSTQQLSNQPQHF.

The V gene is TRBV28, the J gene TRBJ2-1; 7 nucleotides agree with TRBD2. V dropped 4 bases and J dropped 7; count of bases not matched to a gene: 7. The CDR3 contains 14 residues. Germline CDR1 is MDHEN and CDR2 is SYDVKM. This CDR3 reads CASSSGGRENEQFF. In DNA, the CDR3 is TGTGCCAGCAGTTCTGGCGGGAGAGAGAATGAGCAGTTCTTC.